The clone carrying this T cell receptor beta chain was seen a handful of times. The age range of participants was about 18 to 89 years, with residence in about two dozen US areas. Assignments of participants to cohorts depended upon their own reported clinical history. The germline CDR1 and CDR2 sequences are MDHEN and SYDVKM. The length of the CDR3 is 13 residues. Trimming stripped 7 bases from V and 4 bases from J, with 13 bases between. These data come from a study of blood T cell repertoires in COVID-19. As for the study in general: T cells, B-cell-depleted T cells, or PBMCs provided the cDNA or gDNA that served as material.

How the authors handled the data: Amplified reference gene primers provided the basis for estimating nucleated cell counts. Some clones are missing from TCRdb's copy, which holds only in-frame ones; the method was immunoSEQ multiplex PCR. V, J and clone size derive from that table, while D and trimming were established from the DNA sequence. Among some 420,000 clones, approximately 90% were seen once, and the ten largest hold about 1.1%. The V call is TRBV28, the J call TRBJ1-2; D gene ambiguous. Source material: PBMCs or T cells enriched from blood (not recorded which). The sequence derives from a young man who had recovered from COVID-19. CDR3 DNA sequence: TGTGCCAGCAACCGCCGCGACACCTATGGCTACACCTTC. As protein: CASNRRDTYGYTF.